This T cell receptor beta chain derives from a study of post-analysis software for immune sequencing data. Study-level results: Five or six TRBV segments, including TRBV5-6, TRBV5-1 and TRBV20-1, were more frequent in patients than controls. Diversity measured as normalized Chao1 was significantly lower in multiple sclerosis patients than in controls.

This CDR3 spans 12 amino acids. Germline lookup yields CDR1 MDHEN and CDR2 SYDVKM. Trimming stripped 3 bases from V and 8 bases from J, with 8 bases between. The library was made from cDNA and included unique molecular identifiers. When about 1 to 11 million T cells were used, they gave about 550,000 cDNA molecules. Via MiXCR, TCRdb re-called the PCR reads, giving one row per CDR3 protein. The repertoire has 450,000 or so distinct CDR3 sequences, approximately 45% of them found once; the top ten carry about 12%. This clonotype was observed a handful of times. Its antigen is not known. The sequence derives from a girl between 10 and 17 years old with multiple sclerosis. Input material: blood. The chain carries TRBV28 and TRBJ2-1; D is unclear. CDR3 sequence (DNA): TGTGCCAGCAGTTTTCTTCGCGATGAGCAGTTCTTC. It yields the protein CASSFLRDEQFF.